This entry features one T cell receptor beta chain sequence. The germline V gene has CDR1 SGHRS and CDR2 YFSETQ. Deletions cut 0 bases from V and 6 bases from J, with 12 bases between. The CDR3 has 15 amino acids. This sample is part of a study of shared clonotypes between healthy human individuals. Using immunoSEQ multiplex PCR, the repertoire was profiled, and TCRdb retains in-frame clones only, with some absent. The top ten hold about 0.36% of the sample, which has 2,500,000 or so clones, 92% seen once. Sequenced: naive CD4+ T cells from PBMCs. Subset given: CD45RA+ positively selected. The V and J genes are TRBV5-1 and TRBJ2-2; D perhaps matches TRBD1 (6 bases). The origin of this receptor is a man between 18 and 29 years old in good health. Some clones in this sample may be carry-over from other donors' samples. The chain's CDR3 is CASSLGSGVAGELFF. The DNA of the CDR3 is TGCGCCAGCAGCTTGGGATCAGGGGTGGCCGGGGAGCTGTTTTTT.